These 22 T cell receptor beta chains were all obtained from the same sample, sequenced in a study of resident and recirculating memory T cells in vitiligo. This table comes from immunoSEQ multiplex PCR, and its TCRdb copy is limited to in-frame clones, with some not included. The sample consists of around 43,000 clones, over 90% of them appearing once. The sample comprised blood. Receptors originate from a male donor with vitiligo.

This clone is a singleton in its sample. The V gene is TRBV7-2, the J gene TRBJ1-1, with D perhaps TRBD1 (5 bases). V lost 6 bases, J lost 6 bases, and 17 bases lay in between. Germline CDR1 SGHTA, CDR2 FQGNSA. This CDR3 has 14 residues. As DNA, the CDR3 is TGTGCCAGCAGATGGACTACAGGATTTCCTGAAGCTTTCTTT. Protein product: CASRWTTGFPEAFF. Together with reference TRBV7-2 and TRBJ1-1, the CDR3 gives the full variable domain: GAGVSQSPSNKVTEKGKDVELRCDPISGHTALYWYRQSLGQGLEFLIYFQGNSAPDKSGLPSDRFSAERTGGSVSTLTIQRTQQEDSAVYLCASRWTTGFPEAFFGQGTRLTVV.

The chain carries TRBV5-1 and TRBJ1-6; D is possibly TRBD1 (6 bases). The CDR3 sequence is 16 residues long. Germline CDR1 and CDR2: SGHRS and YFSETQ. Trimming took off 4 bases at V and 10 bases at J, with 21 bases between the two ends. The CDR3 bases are TGCGCCAGCAGCCCCGGGGGGCTCGGCCCTAGCTCACCCCTCCACTTT. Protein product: CASSPGGLGPSSPLHF.

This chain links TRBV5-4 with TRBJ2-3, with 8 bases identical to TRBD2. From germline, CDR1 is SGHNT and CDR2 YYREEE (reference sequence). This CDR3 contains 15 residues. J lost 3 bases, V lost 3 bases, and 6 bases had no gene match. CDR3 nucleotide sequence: TGTGCCAGCAGCTCGGGTGGCGGGGGGACAGATACGCAGTATTTT. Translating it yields CASSSGGGGTDTQYF.

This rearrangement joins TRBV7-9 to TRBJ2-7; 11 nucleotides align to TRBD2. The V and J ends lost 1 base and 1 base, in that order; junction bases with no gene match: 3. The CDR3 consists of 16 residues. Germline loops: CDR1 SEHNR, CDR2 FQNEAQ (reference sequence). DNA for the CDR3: TGTGCCAGCAGCTTAGGTCTAGCGGGGGGATCCTACGAGCAGTACTTC. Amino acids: CASSLGLAGGSYEQYF.

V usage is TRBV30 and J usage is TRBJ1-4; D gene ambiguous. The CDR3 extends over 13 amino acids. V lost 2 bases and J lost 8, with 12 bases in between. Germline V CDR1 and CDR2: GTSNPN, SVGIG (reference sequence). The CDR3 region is CAWSPPPGEKLFF. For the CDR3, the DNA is TGTGCCTGGAGTCCCCCCCCCGGGGAAAAACTGTTTTTT.

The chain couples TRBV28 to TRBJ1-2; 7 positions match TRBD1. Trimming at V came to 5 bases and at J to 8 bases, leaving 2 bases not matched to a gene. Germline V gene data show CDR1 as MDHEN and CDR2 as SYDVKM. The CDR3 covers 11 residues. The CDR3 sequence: CASSDRDGYTF. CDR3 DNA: TGTGCCAGCAGTGACAGGGACGGCTACACCTTC.

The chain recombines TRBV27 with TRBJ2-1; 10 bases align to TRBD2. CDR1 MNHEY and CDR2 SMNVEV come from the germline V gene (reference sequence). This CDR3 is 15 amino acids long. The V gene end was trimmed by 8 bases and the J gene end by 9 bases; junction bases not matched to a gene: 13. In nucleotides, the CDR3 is TGTGCCAGCGCCCGGGAGCGGGGGGGTCGTTCTGAGCAGTTCTTC. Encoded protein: CASARERGGRSEQFF.

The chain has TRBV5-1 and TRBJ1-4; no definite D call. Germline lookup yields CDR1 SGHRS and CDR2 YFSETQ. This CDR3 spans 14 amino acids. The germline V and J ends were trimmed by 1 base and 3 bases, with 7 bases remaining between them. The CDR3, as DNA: TGCGCCAGCAGCTTGTCGAGTGCTAATGAAAAACTGTTTTTT. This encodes CASSLSSANEKLFF. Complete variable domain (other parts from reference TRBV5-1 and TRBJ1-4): KAGVTQTPRYLIKTRGQQVTLSCSPISGHRSVSWYQQTPGQGLQFLFEYFSETQRNKGNFPGRFSGRQFSNSRSEMNVSTLELGDSALYLCASSLSSANEKLFFGSGTQLSVL.

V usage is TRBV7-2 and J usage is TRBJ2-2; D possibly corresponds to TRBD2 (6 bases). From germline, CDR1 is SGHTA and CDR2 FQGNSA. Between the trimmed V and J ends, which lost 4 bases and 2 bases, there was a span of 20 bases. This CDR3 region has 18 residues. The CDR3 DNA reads TGTGCCAGCAGCTACCAGTTGGGTAGCGGTCATAACACCGGGGAGCTGTTTTTT. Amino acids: CASSYQLGSGHNTGELFF.

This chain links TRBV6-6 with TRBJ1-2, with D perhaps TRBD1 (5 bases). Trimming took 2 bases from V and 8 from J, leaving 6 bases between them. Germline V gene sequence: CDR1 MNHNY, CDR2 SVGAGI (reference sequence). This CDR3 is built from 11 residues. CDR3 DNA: TGTGCCAGCAGTTACAACAGGGGCTACACCTTC. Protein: CASSYNRGYTF.

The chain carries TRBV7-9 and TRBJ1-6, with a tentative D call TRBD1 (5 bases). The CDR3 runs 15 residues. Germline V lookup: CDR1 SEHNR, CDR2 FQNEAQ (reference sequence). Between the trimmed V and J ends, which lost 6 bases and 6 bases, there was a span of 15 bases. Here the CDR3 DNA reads TGTGCCAGCAGAAGAGCGACAGCTTTTAATTCACCCCTCCACTTT. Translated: CASRRATAFNSPLHF.

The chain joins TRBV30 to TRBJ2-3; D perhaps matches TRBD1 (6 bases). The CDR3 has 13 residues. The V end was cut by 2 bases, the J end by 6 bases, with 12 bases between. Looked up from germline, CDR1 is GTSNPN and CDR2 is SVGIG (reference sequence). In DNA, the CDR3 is TGTGCCTGGAGTAACGACAGGCGGGATACGCAGTATTTT. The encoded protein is CAWSNDRRDTQYF.

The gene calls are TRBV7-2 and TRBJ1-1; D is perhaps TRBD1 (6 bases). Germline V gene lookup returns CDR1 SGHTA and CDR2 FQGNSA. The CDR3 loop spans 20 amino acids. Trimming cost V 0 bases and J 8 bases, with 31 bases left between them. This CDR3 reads CASSLARRGRNLGPQGEAFF. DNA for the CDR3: TGTGCCAGCAGCTTAGCACGCAGGGGTAGAAACCTAGGACCACAAGGAGAAGCTTTCTTT. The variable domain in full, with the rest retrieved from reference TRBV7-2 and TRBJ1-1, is GAGVSQSPSNKVTEKGKDVELRCDPISGHTALYWYRQSLGQGLEFLIYFQGNSAPDKSGLPSDRFSAERTGGSVSTLTIQRTQQEDSAVYLCASSLARRGRNLGPQGEAFFGQGTRLTVV.

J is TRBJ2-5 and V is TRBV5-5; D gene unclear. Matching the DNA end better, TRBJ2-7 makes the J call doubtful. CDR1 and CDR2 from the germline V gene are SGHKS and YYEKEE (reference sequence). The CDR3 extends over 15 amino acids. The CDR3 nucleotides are TGTGCCAGCAGCTTGTCCCCCTCTAACTCCTACGAGCAGTACTTC. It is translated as CASSLSPSNSYEQYF.

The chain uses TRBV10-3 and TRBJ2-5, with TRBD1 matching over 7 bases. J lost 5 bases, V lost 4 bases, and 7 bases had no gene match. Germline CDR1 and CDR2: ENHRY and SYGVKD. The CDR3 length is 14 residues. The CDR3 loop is CAISAAGGLETQYF. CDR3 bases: TGTGCCATCAGTGCGGCAGGGGGTTTGGAGACCCAGTACTTC.

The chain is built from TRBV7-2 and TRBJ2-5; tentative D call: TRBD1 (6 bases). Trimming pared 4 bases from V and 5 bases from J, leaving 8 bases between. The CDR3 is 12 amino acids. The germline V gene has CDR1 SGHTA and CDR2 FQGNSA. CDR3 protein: CASSSTGETQYF. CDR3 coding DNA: TGTGCCAGCAGCTCCACAGGGGAGACCCAGTACTTC.

The DNA of the CDR3 is TGTGCCAGCAGAAGAGGACAGGACACAGATACGCAGTATTTT. Translation: CASRRGQDTDTQYF. J is TRBJ2-3 and V is TRBV6-4; 7 nucleotides agree with TRBD1. Germline assignment: CDR1 MRHNA and CDR2 SNTAGT. The CDR3 covers 14 residues. Losses at the gene ends were 6 bases for V and 2 bases for J; bases not matched to a gene: 5.

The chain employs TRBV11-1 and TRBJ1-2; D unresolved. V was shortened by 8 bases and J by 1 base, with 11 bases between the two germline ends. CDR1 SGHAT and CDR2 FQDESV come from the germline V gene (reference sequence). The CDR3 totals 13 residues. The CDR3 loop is CASQVRGNYGYTF. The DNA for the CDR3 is TGTGCCAGCCAGGTTCGGGGTAACTATGGCTACACCTTC. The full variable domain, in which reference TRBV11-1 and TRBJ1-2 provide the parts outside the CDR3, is EAEVAQSPRYKITEKSQAVAFWCDPISGHATLYWYRQILGQGPELLVQFQDESVVDDSQLPKDRFSAERLKGVDSTLKIQPAELGDSAMYLCASQVRGNYGYTFGSGTRLTVV.

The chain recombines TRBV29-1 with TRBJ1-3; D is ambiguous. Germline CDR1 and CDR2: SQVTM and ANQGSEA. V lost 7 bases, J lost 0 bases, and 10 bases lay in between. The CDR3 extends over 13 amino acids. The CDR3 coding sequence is TGCAGCGGAATGCGGCCCTCTGGAAACACCATATATTTT. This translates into CSGMRPSGNTIYF.

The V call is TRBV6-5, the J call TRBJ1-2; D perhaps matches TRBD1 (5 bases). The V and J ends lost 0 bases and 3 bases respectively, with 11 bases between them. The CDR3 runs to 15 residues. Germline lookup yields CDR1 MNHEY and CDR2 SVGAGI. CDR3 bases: TGTGCCAGCAGTTACTCGACCCAGGGTGACTATGGCTACACCTTC. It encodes CASSYSTQGDYGYTF.

CDR3 DNA: TGTGCCAGCACGCCCTCAACAGGGAACTATGGCTACACCTTC. This encodes CASTPSTGNYGYTF. The chain recombines TRBV7-9 with TRBJ1-2; a weak D match, TRBD1 (6 bases). Trimming shortened V by 7 bases and J by 2 bases, and 14 bases separated the two germline ends. Looked up from germline, CDR1 is SEHNR and CDR2 is FQNEAQ (reference sequence). The CDR3 totals 14 residues.

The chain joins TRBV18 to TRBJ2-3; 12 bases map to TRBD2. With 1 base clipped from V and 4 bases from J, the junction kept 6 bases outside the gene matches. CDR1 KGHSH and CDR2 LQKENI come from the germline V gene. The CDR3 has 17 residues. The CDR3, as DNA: TGTGCCAGCTCACCACTCGGTCTAGCGGGGGGGTCAGATACGCAGTATTTT. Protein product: CASSPLGLAGGSDTQYF.